This is a list of T cell receptor beta chains from one sample in a study of T-cell memory formation after mild COVID-19. TCRdb called the 5' RACE reads again in MiXCR, with one record for every CDR3 protein. In the table there are more than 400,000 distinct CDR3 sequences, 18% of which are singletons. The specimen sequenced was PBMCs or a T cell subset sorted from them (not recorded which). These receptors were collected from an adult woman who had mild COVID-19 (a few samples of this study predate the infection). Cell type and time point are not known. Both conserved end residues are part of each CDR3. The order of the fields is clone size, V gene, CDR3 protein. Rows give clone size only sometimes, using once, few, many, or a class for an expanded clone.

. TRBV7-2 CASSWGTLGGSPLHF
. TRBV6-5 CASSPDRRSATTDTQYF
few TRBV30 CAWSVGDGTEAFF
few TRBV28 CASSLRLAGGLNEQFF
many TRBV12-3/TRBV12-4 CASSLFGVNYEQYF
few TRBV5-4 CASSLVASVYNEQFF
. TRBV30 CAWSLFFGAIEQYF
few TRBV14 CASGTGVHEQYF
few TRBV7-9 CASRGQSNSYEQYF
few TRBV12-3/TRBV12-4 CASSLHGQGSYGYTF
few TRBV6-1 CASSEGDLGYTF
many TRBV20-1 CSAEDWTGSYEQYF
. TRBV7-8 CASSQRDVAYEQYF
few TRBV7-2 CASSLYTSGSTDTQYF
. TRBV29-1 CSVSGGRTDTKYF
many TRBV27 CASSPRPAVEQFF
. TRBV11-1 CASSYVTGGNEQFF
few TRBV13 CASSLGDRGQAEAFF
few TRBV4-3 CASSQDQGRSTNTEAFF
. TRBV5-5 CASSLVPSVRTSGRETQYF
. TRBV29-1 CSVDGQGSTPEAFF
. TRBV4-1 CASSQRDSIGGPTGELFF
. TRBV29-1 CSVFGQISYEQYF
. TRBV5-1 CASSLGDSNHGYTF
. TRBV10-2 CASSEPSGKNTEAFF
few TRBV25-1 CASSEILLEDPSRGNIQYF